Listed here is a single T cell receptor (beta chain). This record comes from a study of T cells in localized non-small cell lung cancer. Using immunoSEQ multiplex PCR, the repertoire was profiled, and TCRdb retains in-frame clones only, with some absent. The sample consists of around 5,300 clones, 30% to 40% of them appearing once. The V gene lost 6 bases and the J gene lost 12 bases, with 18 bases spanning the gap. Germline lookup yields CDR1 LNHDA and CDR2 SQIVND (reference sequence). This CDR3 has 14 amino acids. The sequence was collected from a female donor older than 55 with stage I lung adenocarcinoma. The gene calls are TRBV19 and TRBJ1-6; D unresolved. The material was lung tumor tissue, obtained before any cancer treatment. The CDR3 coding sequence is TGTGCCAGTAGATCCAGGCAGCCGCGAGTACCCCTCCACTTT. It is translated as CASRSRQPRVPLHF.